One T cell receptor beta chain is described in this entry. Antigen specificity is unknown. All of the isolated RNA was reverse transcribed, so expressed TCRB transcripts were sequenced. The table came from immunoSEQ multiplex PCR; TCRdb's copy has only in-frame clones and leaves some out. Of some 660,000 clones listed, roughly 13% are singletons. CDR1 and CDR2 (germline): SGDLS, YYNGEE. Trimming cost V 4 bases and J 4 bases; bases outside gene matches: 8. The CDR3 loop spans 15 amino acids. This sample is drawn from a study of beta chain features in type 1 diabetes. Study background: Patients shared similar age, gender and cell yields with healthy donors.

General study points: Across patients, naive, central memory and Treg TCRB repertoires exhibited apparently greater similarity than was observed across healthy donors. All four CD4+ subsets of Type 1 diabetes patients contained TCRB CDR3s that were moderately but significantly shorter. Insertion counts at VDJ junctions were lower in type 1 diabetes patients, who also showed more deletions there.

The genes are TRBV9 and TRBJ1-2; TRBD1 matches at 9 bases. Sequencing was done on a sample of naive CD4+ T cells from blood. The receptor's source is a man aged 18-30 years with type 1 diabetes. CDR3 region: CASSPTGQGIYGYTF. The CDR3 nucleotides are TGTGCCAGCAGCCCGACGGGACAGGGAATCTATGGCTACACCTTC.